A single T cell receptor beta chain is shown here with its context. Antigen unknown. The data belong to a study of graft-versus-host responses after intestinal transplantation. Study-level background: Anti-thymocyte globulin induction, then tacrolimus and steroids for about 3 years, went to all recipients.

The method was immunoSEQ multiplex PCR; TCRdb's version includes in-frame clones alone and lacks a portion of them. The sample gives under 30,000 clones, over 85% of which show up once; nearly 0.85% is in the top ten. Study-level results: Investigators detected GvH clones in recipient marrow, with some emerging earlier in ileum or blood.

V was cut by 11 bases and J by 1 base, with 7 bases left in between. Germline loops: CDR1 MDHEN, CDR2 SYDVKM. The CDR3 has 11 amino acids. The sequence was obtained from a human patient who received an intestinal transplant, so some T cells may come from the graft donor. The sequencing used PBMCs, collected nearly 31 days after intestinal transplant. The chain links TRBV28 to TRBJ2-3; no definite D call. The CDR3 nucleotides read TGTGCCCACGGCCGCACAGATACGCAGTATTTT. It yields the protein CAHGRTDTQYF.